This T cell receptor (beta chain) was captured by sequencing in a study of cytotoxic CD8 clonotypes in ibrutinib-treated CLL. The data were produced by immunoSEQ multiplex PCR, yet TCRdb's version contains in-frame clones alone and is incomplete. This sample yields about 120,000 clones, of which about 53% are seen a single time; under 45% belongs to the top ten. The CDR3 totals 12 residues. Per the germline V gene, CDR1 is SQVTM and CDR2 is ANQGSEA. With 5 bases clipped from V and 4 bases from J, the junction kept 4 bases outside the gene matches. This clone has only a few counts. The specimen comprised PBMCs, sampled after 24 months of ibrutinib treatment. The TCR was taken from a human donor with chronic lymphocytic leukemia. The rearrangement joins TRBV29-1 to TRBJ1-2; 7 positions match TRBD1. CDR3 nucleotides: TGCAGCGTTCAACAGGGGCCCTATGGCTACACCTTC. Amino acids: CSVQQGPYGYTF.